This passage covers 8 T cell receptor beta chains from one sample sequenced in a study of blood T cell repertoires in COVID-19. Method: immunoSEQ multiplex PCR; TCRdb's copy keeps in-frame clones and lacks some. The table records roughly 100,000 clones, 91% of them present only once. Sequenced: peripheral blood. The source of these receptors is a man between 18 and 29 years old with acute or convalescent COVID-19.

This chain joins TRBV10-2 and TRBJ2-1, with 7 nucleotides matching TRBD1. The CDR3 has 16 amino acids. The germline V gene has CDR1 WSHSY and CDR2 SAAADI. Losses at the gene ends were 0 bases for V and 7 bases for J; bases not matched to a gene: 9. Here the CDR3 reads CASSESKGGMTNEQFF. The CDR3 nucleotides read TGCGCCAGCAGTGAGTCGAAAGGGGGCATGACTAATGAGCAGTTCTTC.

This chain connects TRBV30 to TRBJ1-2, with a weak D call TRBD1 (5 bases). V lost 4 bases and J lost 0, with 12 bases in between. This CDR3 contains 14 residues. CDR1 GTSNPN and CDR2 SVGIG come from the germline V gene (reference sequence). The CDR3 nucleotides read TGTGCCTGGAACGTGGGGGGTACTAACTATGGCTACACCTTC. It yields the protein CAWNVGGTNYGYTF.

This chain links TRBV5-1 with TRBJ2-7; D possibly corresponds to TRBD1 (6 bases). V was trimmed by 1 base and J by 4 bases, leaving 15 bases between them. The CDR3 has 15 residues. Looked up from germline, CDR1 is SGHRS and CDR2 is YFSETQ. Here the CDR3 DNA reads TGCGCCAGCAGCTTGAGGCCAGGGGATCGGTACGAGCAGTACTTC. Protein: CASSLRPGDRYEQYF. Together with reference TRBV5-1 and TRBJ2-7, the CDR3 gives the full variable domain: KAGVTQTPRYLIKTRGQQVTLSCSPISGHRSVSWYQQTPGQGLQFLFEYFSETQRNKGNFPGRFSGRQFSNSRSEMNVSTLELGDSALYLCASSLRPGDRYEQYFGPGTRLTVT.

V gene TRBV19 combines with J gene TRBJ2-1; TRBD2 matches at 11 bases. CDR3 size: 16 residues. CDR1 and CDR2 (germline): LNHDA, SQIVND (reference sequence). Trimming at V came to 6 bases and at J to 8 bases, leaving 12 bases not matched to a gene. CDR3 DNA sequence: TGTGCCAGTAGCAGAATCTGGCTAGCGGGAGGCCATGAGCAGTTCTTC. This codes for CASSRIWLAGGHEQFF.

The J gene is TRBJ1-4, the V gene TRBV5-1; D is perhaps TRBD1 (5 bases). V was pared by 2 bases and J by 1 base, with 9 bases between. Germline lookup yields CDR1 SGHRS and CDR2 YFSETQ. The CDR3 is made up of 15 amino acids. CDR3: CASSFGGLTNEKLFF. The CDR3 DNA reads TGCGCCAGCAGCTTTGGGGGGTTAACTAATGAAAAACTGTTTTTT.

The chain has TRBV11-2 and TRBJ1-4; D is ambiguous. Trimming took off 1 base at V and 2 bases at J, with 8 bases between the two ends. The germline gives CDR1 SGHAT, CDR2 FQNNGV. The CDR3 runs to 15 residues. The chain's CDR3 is CASSLGQATNEKLFF. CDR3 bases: TGTGCCAGCAGCTTAGGGCAGGCGACTAATGAAAAACTGTTTTTT.

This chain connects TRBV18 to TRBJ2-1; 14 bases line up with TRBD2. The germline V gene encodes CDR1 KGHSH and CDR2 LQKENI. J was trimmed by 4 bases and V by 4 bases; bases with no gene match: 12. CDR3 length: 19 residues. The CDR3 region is CASSQMTSGRGRTYNEQFF. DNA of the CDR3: TGTGCCAGCTCACAGATGACTAGCGGGAGGGGGCGGACGTACAATGAGCAGTTCTTC.

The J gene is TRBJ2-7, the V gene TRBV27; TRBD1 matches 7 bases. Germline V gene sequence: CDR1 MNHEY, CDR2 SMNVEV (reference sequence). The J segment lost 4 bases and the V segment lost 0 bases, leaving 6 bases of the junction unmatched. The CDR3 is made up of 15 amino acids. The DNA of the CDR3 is TGTGCCAGCAGTTTATCGGGGACAGTATCGTACGAGCAGTACTTC. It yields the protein CASSLSGTVSYEQYF.